This T cell receptor beta chain was recovered during a study of cytomegalovirus exposure and HLA in healthy donors. Study as a whole: A subsequent analysis reported that the roughly 120 validation repertoires were produced on the same platform that had also been used for the roughly 700 first-cohort repertoires. Points from the study as a whole: The investigators catalogued 150 to 200 TCR beta chains as cytomegalovirus-associated. First-cohort TCR clusters tended to co-occur in the 120 or so validation repertoires, a later analysis found.

The assay was immunoSEQ multiplex PCR, and TCRdb's table has in-frame clones only and misses some. The repertoire has tens of thousands of clones, roughly 93% of them found once; the top ten carry 2% to 2.5%. With regard to this clone: What it binds is unknown.

The germline V and J ends were trimmed by 3 bases and 5 bases, with 11 bases remaining between them. There are 14 residues in the CDR3. Germline V gene lookup returns CDR1 MNHNS and CDR2 SASEGT. Material for sequencing was PBMCs. This sequence originates from a man younger than 40 in good health and CMV-seronegative. J is TRBJ1-5 and V is TRBV6-1, with D uncertain. The CDR3 loop is CASSDFRVDQPQHF. CDR3 coding DNA: TGTGCCAGCAGTGACTTCCGGGTCGATCAGCCCCAGCATTTT.